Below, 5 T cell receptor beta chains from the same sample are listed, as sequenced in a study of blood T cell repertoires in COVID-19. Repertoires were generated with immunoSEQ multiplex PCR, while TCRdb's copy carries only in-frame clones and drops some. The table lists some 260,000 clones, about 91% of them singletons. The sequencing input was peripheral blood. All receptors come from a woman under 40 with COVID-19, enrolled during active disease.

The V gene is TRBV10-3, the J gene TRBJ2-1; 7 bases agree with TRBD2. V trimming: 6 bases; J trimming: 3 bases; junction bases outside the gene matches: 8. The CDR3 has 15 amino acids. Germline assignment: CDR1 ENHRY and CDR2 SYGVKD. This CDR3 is CAIRASGSDYNEQFF. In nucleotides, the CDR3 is TGTGCCATCAGGGCTAGCGGCTCGGACTACAATGAGCAGTTCTTC.

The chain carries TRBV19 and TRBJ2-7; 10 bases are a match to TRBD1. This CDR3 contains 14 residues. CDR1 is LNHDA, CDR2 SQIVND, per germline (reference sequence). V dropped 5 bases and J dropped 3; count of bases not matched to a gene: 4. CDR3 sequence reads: CASSLRDRGYEQYF. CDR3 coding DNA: TGTGCCAGTAGTCTCAGGGACAGGGGCTACGAGCAGTACTTC.

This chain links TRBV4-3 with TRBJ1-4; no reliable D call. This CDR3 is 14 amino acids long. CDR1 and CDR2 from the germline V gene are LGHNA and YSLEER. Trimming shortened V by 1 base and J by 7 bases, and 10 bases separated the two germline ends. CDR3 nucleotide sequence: TGCGCCAGCAGCCAAGGTAGCGGAATTGAAAAACTGTTTTTT. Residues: CASSQGSGIEKLFF.

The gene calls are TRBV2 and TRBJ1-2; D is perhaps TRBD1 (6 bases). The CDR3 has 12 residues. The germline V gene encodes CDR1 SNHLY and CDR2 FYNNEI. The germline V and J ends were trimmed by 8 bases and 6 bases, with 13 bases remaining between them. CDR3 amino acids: CASLGGVDGYTF. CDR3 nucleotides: TGTGCCAGCTTAGGGGGGGTGGATGGCTACACCTTC.

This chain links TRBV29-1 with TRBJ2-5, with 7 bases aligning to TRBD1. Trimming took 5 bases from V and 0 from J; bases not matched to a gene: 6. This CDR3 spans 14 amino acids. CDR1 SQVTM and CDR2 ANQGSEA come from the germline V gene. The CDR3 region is CSVTPGQNQETQYF. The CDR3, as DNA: TGCAGCGTTACCCCGGGACAGAACCAAGAGACCCAGTACTTC.